One and the same sample provided the 21 T cell receptor beta chains below, sequenced in a study of T cells in Graves' hyperthyroidism and ophthalmopathy. Amplified regions were TCR beta CDR3 sequences from RNA transcripts. TCR CDR3 regions were first amplified by RT-PCR with HTBI primers. TCRdb redid the calling of the multiplex PCR reads with MiXCR, one entry per CDR3 protein. Among nearly 600,000 distinct CDR3 sequences listed, approximately 15% were seen once. Material: blood. These receptors all stem from a woman in her twenties or thirties with Graves' hyperthyroidism that later progressed to Graves' ophthalmopathy.

This clonotype was counted between two and nine times. The J gene is TRBJ2-1, the V gene TRBV9; D call uncertain. The CDR3 consists of 14 residues. CDR1 and CDR2 (germline): SGDLS, YYNGEE. V was clipped by 0 bases and J by 7 bases, with 11 bases between them. The CDR3: CASSVGGSGNEQFF. CDR3 sequence (DNA): TGTGCCAGCAGCGTAGGCGGCAGTGGGAATGAGCAGTTCTTC.

Ten or more counts support this clonotype. The chain employs TRBV3-1 and TRBJ2-5, with 14 positions matching TRBD2. The V segment lost 6 bases and the J segment 3 bases; nucleotides outside the gene matches: 6. Per the germline V gene, CDR1 is LGHDT and CDR2 is YNNKEL (reference sequence). The CDR3 has 16 amino acids. Here the CDR3 reads CASSLTSGRGKETQYF. Written as DNA, the CDR3 is TGTGCCAGCAGTCTGACTAGCGGGAGGGGGAAAGAGACCCAGTACTTC.

At least ten counts were recorded for this clonotype. The rearrangement uses TRBV7-9 and TRBJ1-2; D perhaps matches TRBD1 (5 bases). The CDR3 loop spans 13 amino acids. Germline V gene data show CDR1 as SEHNR and CDR2 as FQNEAQ (reference sequence). V lost 6 bases and J 5 bases, leaving 13 bases between the germline ends. CDR3: CASRGTGGYGYTF. The CDR3 region has the DNA TGTGCCAGCAGGGGGACCGGGGGATATGGCTACACCTTC. The complete variable domain, with remaining parts taken from reference TRBV7-9 and TRBJ1-2, reads DTGVSQNPRHKITKRGQNVTFRCDPISEHNRLYWYRQTLGQGPEFLTYFQNEAQLEKSRLLSDRFSAERPKGSFSTLEIQRTEQGDSAMYLCASRGTGGYGYTFGSGTRLTVV.

This clonotype occurred many times. This chain links TRBV5-1 with TRBJ2-1, with a weak D call TRBD2 (5 bases). The V and J ends lost 0 bases and 2 bases respectively, with 6 bases between them. The CDR3 covers 14 residues. Germline loops: CDR1 SGHRS, CDR2 YFSETQ. The CDR3 reads CASSLGEPYNEQFF. CDR3 nucleotide sequence: TGCGCCAGCAGCTTGGGGGAGCCCTACAATGAGCAGTTCTTC.

This clonotype was counted at least ten times. The chain is built from TRBV7-9 and TRBJ1-4, with TRBD1 identical over 10 bases. Germline CDR1 is SEHNR and CDR2 is FQNEAQ (reference sequence). The trim removed 5 bases at V and 7 bases at J, leaving 10 bases unmatched. This CDR3 has 16 amino acids. CDR3 DNA sequence: TGTGCCAGCAGCAGCGATACGACAGGGGGCGTTGAAAAACTGTTTTTT. It encodes CASSSDTTGGVEKLFF.

In this sample, this clonotype turned up many times. This rearrangement joins TRBV3-1 to TRBJ1-2, with D perhaps matching TRBD1 (6 bases). Germline V gives CDR1 LGHDT, CDR2 YNNKEL (reference sequence). The CDR3 is 14 amino acids. V was shortened by 2 bases and J by 4 bases, with 11 bases between the two germline ends. CDR3 sequence: CASSQRGGGYGYTF. The CDR3, as DNA: TGTGCCAGCAGCCAAAGGGGAGGGGGCTATGGCTACACCTTC.

This clonotype has a count of ten or more. The chain recombines TRBV4-1 with TRBJ1-2; D unresolved. Germline-derived CDR1 and CDR2 are MGHRA and YSYEKL. The CDR3 runs to 16 residues. Trimming removed 0 bases at V and 8 bases at J, with 19 bases between. CDR3 sequence: CASSQEDRGGRTGYTF. The CDR3 region has the DNA TGCGCCAGCAGCCAAGAGGACCGAGGAGGGCGAACGGGCTACACCTTC.

This clonotype was found many times. V usage is TRBV7-2 and J usage is TRBJ2-7; the match to TRBD2 covers 7 bases. Germline assignment: CDR1 SGHTA and CDR2 FQGNSA. This CDR3 comprises 15 residues. J lost 6 bases, V lost 5 bases, and 13 bases had no gene match. This chain's CDR3 is CASSGTSVLSFEQYF. The DNA for the CDR3 is TGTGCCAGCAGCGGAACTAGCGTCCTCAGTTTCGAGCAGTACTTC.

This clonotype was seen a handful of times. The rearrangement joins TRBV6-1 to TRBJ2-5; 7 bases line up with TRBD1. Germline V gene data show CDR1 as MNHNS and CDR2 as SASEGT. V gave up 5 bases and J gave up 6 bases; unmatched junction bases: 9. The CDR3 runs to 14 residues. CDR3 sequence: CASSLDRARQTQYF. CDR3 DNA sequence: TGTGCCAGCAGTCTCGACAGGGCTCGACAGACCCAGTACTTC.

This clonotype was counted only a few times. Possible read error: a much larger clone is one base away. The chain recombines TRBV19 with TRBJ2-1; TRBD2 agrees at 13 bases. With the DNA end fitting TRBJ2-7 better, the J assignment may be wrong. The germline V gene encodes CDR1 LNHDA and CDR2 SQIVND (reference sequence). CDR3 length: 17 residues. The CDR3 DNA reads as TGTGCCAGTAGAAGACTAGCGGGAGGCAGCTCCTACAATGAGCAGTACTTC. Protein sequence: CASRRLAGGSSYNEQYF.

This clonotype was seen repeatedly, ten times or more. The chain combines TRBV28 with TRBJ2-1, with D possibly matching TRBD1 (6 bases). The CDR3 extends over 16 amino acids. Between the trimmed V and J ends, which lost 8 bases and 5 bases, there was a span of 22 bases. Germline V CDR1 and CDR2: MDHEN, SYDVKM. The CDR3 DNA reads as TGTGCCAGCCGGACAGAAGGGGCCGGCCTCCACAATGAGCAGTTCTTC. Encoded protein: CASRTEGAGLHNEQFF.

This clonotype was seen many times. The chain combines TRBV15 with TRBJ2-5; D not certain. Germline loops: CDR1 LNHNV, CDR2 YYDKDF (reference sequence). V lost 0 bases, J lost 5 bases, and 7 bases lay in between. The length of the CDR3 is 13 residues. The CDR3, as DNA: TGTGCCACCAGCAGAGATGGACCCGAGACCCAGTACTTC. Amino acids: CATSRDGPETQYF.

In its sample, this clonotype was seen a few times. This chain joins TRBV6-2 or TRBV6-3 and TRBJ1-2; 11 bases line up with TRBD1. Looked up from germline, CDR1 is MNHEY and CDR2 is SVGEGT. The CDR3 has 15 residues. The V segment lost 6 bases and the J segment 3 bases; nucleotides outside the gene matches: 6. The CDR3 DNA sequence: TGTGCCAGCAGACCCGGGACAGGGGGGTACTATGGCTACACCTTC. Protein product: CASRPGTGGYYGYTF.

V is TRBV7-9 and J is TRBJ2-7; a possible D gene is TRBD2 (6 bases). The V gene's germline CDR1 is SEHNR and CDR2 FQNEAQ (reference sequence). This CDR3 comprises 12 residues. V lost 5 bases, J lost 5 bases, and 10 bases lay in between. In nucleotides, the CDR3 is TGTGCCAGCAGCGCCGCGGGGAACGAGCAGTACTTC. Its translation: CASSAAGNEQYF.

V usage is TRBV12-3 or TRBV12-4 and J usage is TRBJ2-2, with TRBD2 matching 8 bases. The junction had 3 bases not matched to a gene; V was cut back by 0 bases and J by 6 bases. The length of the CDR3 is 15 residues. CDR3 amino acids: CASSLAGGGAGELFF. In nucleotides, the CDR3 is TGTGCCAGCAGTTTAGCCGGGGGGGGTGCCGGGGAGCTGTTTTTT.

This clonotype was counted at least ten times. CDR3 coding DNA: TGTGCCAGCAGGATGACTAGCGGGAGTACCGAGCAGTACTTC. Its translation is CASRMTSGSTEQYF. The rearrangement uses TRBV6-2 or TRBV6-3 and TRBJ2-7; 12 nucleotides agree with TRBD2. The trim removed 6 bases at V and 6 bases at J, leaving 6 bases unmatched. Germline assignment: CDR1 MNHEY and CDR2 SVGEGT. This CDR3 is built from 14 residues.

This clonotype occurred many times. This sequence joins TRBV12-3 or TRBV12-4 and TRBJ1-1; D is perhaps TRBD1 (5 bases). Trimming took off 3 bases at V and 3 bases at J, with 8 bases between the two ends. There are 13 residues in the CDR3. As DNA, the CDR3 is TGTGCCAGCAGTTTCCAGGGTCACACTGAAGCTTTCTTT. The encoded protein is CASSFQGHTEAFF.

The table lists this clonotype with a few counts. This chain connects TRBV28 to TRBJ1-5, with D possibly TRBD1 on 5 matching bases. The CDR3 runs to 11 residues. Trimming pared 6 bases from V and 12 bases from J, leaving 12 bases between. The germline gives CDR1 MDHEN, CDR2 SYDVKM. CDR3 nucleotides: TGTGCCAGCAGCGAAGGGACCTACCAGCATTTT. Its translation is CASSEGTYQHF.

This clonotype was detected ten times or more. The rearrangement links TRBV5-1 to TRBJ2-3; perhaps TRBD1 as D (5 bases). V was shortened by 4 bases and J by 2 bases, with 11 bases between the two germline ends. Germline V gene lookup returns CDR1 SGHRS and CDR2 YFSETQ. The CDR3 sequence is 14 residues long. CDR3 residues: CASSRDSPTDTQYF. Here the CDR3 DNA reads TGCGCCAGCAGCCGCGACAGTCCCACAGATACGCAGTATTTT.

This clonotype was picked up many times. The DNA of the CDR3 is TGCAGTGCTAGAGAGGTCGGGCGACCCCAAGAGACCCAGTACTTC. Translating gives CSAREVGRPQETQYF. The V and J genes are TRBV20-1 and TRBJ2-5; no reliable D call. The CDR3 has 15 residues. CDR1 DFQATT and CDR2 SNEGSKA come from the germline V gene (reference sequence). V lost 0 bases, J lost 1 base, and 12 bases lay in between.

This chain uses TRBV20-1 with TRBJ2-7, with 8 nucleotides matching TRBD2. Germline trimming cut 3 bases from V and 0 bases from J; bases unmatched to any gene: 7. The germline CDR1 and CDR2 sequences are DFQATT and SNEGSKA (reference sequence). The CDR3 is 15 amino acids. The CDR3 loop is CSARRGSGGSYEQYF. CDR3 nucleotide sequence: TGCAGTGCTAGGAGGGGGAGCGGGGGCTCCTACGAGCAGTACTTC.